This TCR beta chain was obtained from a study of T cell responses to AZD1222 COVID-19 vaccine. Findings and caveats of the study: Among AZD1222 vaccinees, only six were seropositive at baseline.

CDR1 and CDR2 from the germline V gene are SGHVS and FQNEAQ. Trimming stripped 2 bases from V and 9 bases from J, with 11 bases between. The CDR3 loop spans 13 amino acids. The method was immunoSEQ multiplex PCR; TCRdb's version includes in-frame clones alone and lacks a portion of them. The data hold some 100,000 clones, with approximately 91% observed a single time. Only one count was recorded for this clone. Antigen unknown. Sample: peripheral blood, taken on day 0 of AZD1222 vaccination. This TCR was sampled from an adult in good health. The V call is TRBV7-8, the J call TRBJ2-1, with D unclear. The CDR3 region is CASSLLPGGEQFF. CDR3 in DNA: TGTGCCAGCAGCTTACTCCCGGGCGGTGAGCAGTTCTTC.